This T cell receptor beta chain was retrieved from a study of CD8 T cells in Susac syndrome. Study-level points and caveats: The study conceded that relatively few individuals underwent its TCR sequencing and HLA analysis.

Sequencing of TCR beta drew on CD8+ and CD4+ T cells from blood. TEMRA cells were FACS-enriched, while CD8+ and CD4+ T cells were negatively isolated. RNA amounts of about 0.5 to 1 ug underwent reverse transcription with random hexamers. The CDR3 of TCR beta was amplified by immunoSEQ multiplex PCR across 54 Vbeta and 13 Jbeta. In TCRdb, the immunoSEQ multiplex PCR reads were re-called with MiXCR into one record per CDR3 protein. In the table there are approximately 200,000 distinct CDR3 sequences, more than 85% of which are singletons. The CDR3 covers 13 residues. CDR1 is SSHAT and CDR2 is FNYEAQ in the germline V gene (reference sequence). A word on this clonotype: The antigen is not known. The junction departs from germline at one end; a sequencing error may be responsible.

Sequencing was carried out using CD4+ T cells from PBMCs. The chain uses TRBV7-7 and TRBJ2-2; 7 positions match TRBD1. The TCR was taken from a human donor with multiple sclerosis. CDR3 residues: CASRTGETGELFF. In nucleotides, the CDR3 is TGTGCTAGCAGAACAGGGGAGACCGGGGAGCTGTTTTTT.